This T cell receptor (beta chain) was observed in a study of T cell responses to AZD1222 COVID-19 vaccine. Using immunoSEQ multiplex PCR, the repertoire was profiled, and TCRdb retains in-frame clones only, with some absent. The sample has more than 150,000 clones; around 92% are singletons. Sequences were derived from peripheral blood, sampled on day 0 of AZD1222 vaccination. This TCR was sampled from an adult in good health.

For the CDR3, the DNA is TGTGCCAGCAGCTTTGACCTAGCGGGAGGGCCTAATTCCTACAATGAGCAGTTCTTC. As protein: CASSFDLAGGPNSYNEQFF. The V call is TRBV3-1 (or the pseudogene TRBV3-2), the J call TRBJ2-1, with 12 bases lining up with TRBD2. With 5 bases clipped from V and 1 base from J, the junction kept 12 bases outside the gene matches. Germline CDR1 is LGHDT and CDR2 is YNNKEL (reference sequence). This CDR3 contains 19 residues.